Sequencing of this TCR beta chain was carried out in a study of blood T cell repertoires in COVID-19 (dated by TCRdb to 2019 to 2021). Describing the broader study: The collaborator samples originated in the United States, Italy and Spain and spanned the acute and convalescent phases of COVID-19. The prospective study material was composed of cDNA or gDNA derived from T cells, B-cell-depleted T cells, or PBMCs. Subjects who had been exposed to COVID-19, were actively infected with it, or had recovered from it provided the deeply sampled blood TCRbeta repertoires that made up the dataset. The repertoires were made available in a free public database intended to serve as a resource for research on the immune response to SARS-CoV-2. Samples were obtained from the ongoing ImmuneRACE study (first 160 participants) and from over 1,000 subjects provided by 6 global collaborators. Sample metadata almost always included a de-identified subject ID, COVID-19 status, age in years and sex. HLA class I and class II types, where available, came from metadata supplied by the sample provider rather than from assay-based typing.

Of note for this clone: It has no known antigen specificity. Base-call qualities are not available, and no considerably larger clone is one nucleotide away.

TCRbeta CDR3 regions were amplified from genomic DNA by means of the immunoSEQ Assay, a bias-controlled multiplex PCR. The authors processed their data as follows. Within the assay, amplification of reference gene primers was used to estimate how many nucleated cells each sample contained. To quantify the absolute abundance of each unique TCRbeta CDR3 rearrangement, sequence reads were collapsed and filtered. For each sample, productive Simpson clonality was calculated as the square root of Simpson's diversity index across productive rearrangements. Held by TCRdb, this immuneACCESS table contains in-frame sequences only and omits some clones. Under half of the omission traces to an unresolved V gene where checked; the cause of the rest is unknown. Clonal size and the V and J genes are those of that table, whereas D and trimming came from the DNA. The sample contains tens of thousands of clones, 90% to 95% of them found a single time. Roughly 6% of the sample goes to the ten largest clones.

General conclusions and limits of the study: How much clinical and demographic metadata was included differed by source and by participant, and the metadata was provided uncurated.

The collaborating institutions used their own protocols to collect whole blood in K2EDTA tubes. Collaborator samples were shipped for TCRbeta analysis as frozen whole blood, isolated PBMCs, or DNA extracted from either sample type. V and J lose 6 bases and 10 bases, and a span of 21 bases separates them. From its cysteine to its phenylalanine, the CDR3 spans 14 amino acids. The read is trimmed to its CDR3 DNA, 42 bases read in frame from base 1. CDR1 SEHNR and CDR2 FQNEAQ were looked up in the germline V gene (reference sequence). This clonotype was sampled from a human donor in a cohort sampled during active COVID-19. The chain couples TRBV7-9 to TRBJ1-1; matching of 6 bases hints at TRBD1 as the D gene. The sequencing input was peripheral blood. The DNA sequence is as follows: TGTGCCAGCAGTTTACAGGGAGGGGTAGATCGAGCTTTCTTT. This is translated as CASSLQGGVDRAFF.